A selection of T cell receptor beta chains follows, all from one sample in a study of T cell changes during pregnancy in multiple sclerosis. Profiling relied on immunoSEQ multiplex PCR, and the TCRdb table lists in-frame clones only, not all of them. The sample shows 22,000 or so clones, about 89% of them seen only once. The input for sequencing was CD4+ T cells from peripheral blood mononuclear cells, taken after pregnancy. The source of these receptors is a female donor in good health, enrolled as a control in a pregnancy study. Both conserved end residues are part of each CDR3. The D gene is left open where the match is weak. Size is omitted from some rows. Given values are once, few, many or a class for expanded clones.

D gene,J gene,clone size,V gene,CDR3 DNA,CDR3 protein
TRBD2,TRBJ2-5,NA,TRBV28,TGTGCCAGCACACAGACTAGCGGGTACCTGTCAGAAGAGACCCAGTACTTC,CASTQTSGYLSEETQYF
TRBD1,TRBJ1-4,NA,TRBV19,TGTGCCAGTAGTTATCTGAGAGGGACAGGGGAAGAAAAACTGTTTTTT,CASSYLRGTGEEKLFF
TRBD1,TRBJ1-1,NA,TRBV7-9,TGTGCCGGGGGCGACAGGGCGGAAACTGAAGCTTTCTTT,CAGGDRAETEAFF
TRBD1,TRBJ1-4,NA,TRBV19,TGTGCCAGTAGCCGCGGTCAGGGGGGTGAAAAACTGTTTTTT,CASSRGQGGEKLFF
NA,TRBJ2-1,NA,TRBV7-3,TGTGCCAGCAGCTCTGCGGGTGAGCAGTTCTTC,CASSSAGEQFF
TRBD1,TRBJ2-3,NA,TRBV5-1,TGCGCCAGCAGCCCCACGGACAGGGTTGGCACAGATACGCAGTATTTT,CASSPTDRVGTDTQYF
TRBD1,TRBJ1-2,NA,TRBV7-3,TGTGCCAGCAGCCCGGGACAGGGGGTCGCCCTCGGCTATGGCTACACCTTC,CASSPGQGVALGYGYTF
NA,TRBJ2-2,NA,TRBV28,TGTGCCAGTCAGGGGATGGCGGCCGGGGAGCTGTTTTTT,CASQGMAAGELFF
NA,TRBJ1-2,NA,TRBV6-1,TGTGCCAGCAGTGAATCCGACTCAGGGCACTATGGCTACACCTTC,CASSESDSGHYGYTF
TRBD1,TRBJ2-6,NA,TRBV4-3,TGCGCCAGCAGCCCCTCATCCGGGACAGGGCCCGGAGCTGGGGCCAACGTCCTGACTTTC,CASSPSSGTGPGAGANVLTF
NA,TRBJ2-7,NA,TRBV11-2,TGTGCCAGCAGCTTAGGAGTCCTGGGGGGCGAGCAGTACTTC,CASSLGVLGGEQYF
NA,TRBJ2-3,once,TRBV5-1,TGCGCCAGCAGCTTATTGTCTACAGCAGATACGCAGTATTTT,CASSLLSTADTQYF
NA,TRBJ2-5,NA,TRBV5-5,TGTGCCAGCAGCTACAGGGGACTTGAGACCCAGTACTTC,CASSYRGLETQYF
TRBD1,TRBJ2-5,NA,TRBV6-6,TGTGCCAGCATCCGCGGACAGGGCGGGCGCCAAGAGACCCAGTACTTC,CASIRGQGGRQETQYF
TRBD1,TRBJ2-7,NA,TRBV25-1,TGTGCCAGCAGTCCACGGGACAGGGGGCATGGCGAGCAGTACTTC,CASSPRDRGHGEQYF
NA,TRBJ2-3,NA,TRBV27,TGTGCCAGCAGTTGGGGAGGGGGGGCGGGAGCCTACACAGATACGCAGTATTTT,CASSWGGGAGAYTDTQYF
NA,TRBJ1-4,NA,TRBV9,TGTGCCAGCAGCCCCACGGGAACTAATGAAAAACTGTTTTTT,CASSPTGTNEKLFF
NA,TRBJ1-4,once,TRBV6-5,TGTGCCAGCAGTTACTCCCCGGGATTTAATGAAAAACTGTTTTTT,CASSYSPGFNEKLFF
TRBD2,TRBJ2-1,NA,TRBV9,TGTGCCAGCAGCACCCACGGGGGGGCCCCGCCTAACAATGAGCAGTTCTTC,CASSTHGGAPPNNEQFF
NA,TRBJ2-7,NA,TRBV6-6,TGTGCCAGCAGTTACCAGCAGGGGACAATCCGCGAGCAGTACTTC,CASSYQQGTIREQYF
TRBD2,TRBJ2-7,NA,TRBV28,TGTGCCAGCAGTCCCCCCCCTAGCGGGGGGCTCTACGAGCAGTACTTC,CASSPPPSGGLYEQYF
NA,TRBJ2-7,once,TRBV28,TGTGCCAGCAGCCCGGGACACGGGCTCCAGGGCGAGCAGTACTTC,CASSPGHGLQGEQYF
NA,TRBJ2-7,NA,TRBV5-1,TGCGCCAGCAGCTTGTTATCGGGAGCGGAATACGAGCAGTACTTC,CASSLLSGAEYEQYF
NA,TRBJ2-3,once,TRBV28,TGTGCCAGCAGCCGTGACAGAAGCACAGATACGCAGTATTTT,CASSRDRSTDTQYF
NA,TRBJ2-1,NA,TRBV7-3,TGTGCCAGCAGCCCCAGCTCACAGAACGAGCAGTTCTTC,CASSPSSQNEQFF
TRBD2,TRBJ2-1,NA,TRBV2,TGTGCCAGCAAGGAGCGGGGAAAGAACAATGAGCAGTTCTTC,CASKERGKNNEQFF
TRBD1,TRBJ1-2,NA,TRBV6-6,TGTGCCAGCAGTTACGGGACAGACTATGGCTACACCTTC,CASSYGTDYGYTF
NA,TRBJ1-5,NA,TRBV7-2,TGTGCCAGCAGCTTAGAGGGAGATCAGCCCCAGCATTTT,CASSLEGDQPQHF
NA,TRBJ2-2,NA,TRBV7-2,TGTGCCAGCAGCTTAGTCGGCGGCACCGGGGAGCTGTTTTTT,CASSLVGGTGELFF
NA,TRBJ2-5,NA,TRBV28,TGTGCCAGCAGTTTTTTTAGGATGAGGGAGACCCAGTACTTC,CASSFFRMRETQYF
TRBD2,TRBJ2-5,once,TRBV7-8,TGTGCCAGCAGGACTAGCACAGAGACCCAGTACTTC,CASRTSTETQYF
TRBD1,TRBJ1-5,NA,TRBV6-1,TGTGCCAGCAGACGGGACAGGACGAGCAATCAGCCCCAGCATTTT,CASRRDRTSNQPQHF
TRBD2,TRBJ2-3,NA,TRBV6-1,TGTGCCAGCAGTCAGACTAGCGGGTACACAGATACGCAGTATTTT,CASSQTSGYTDTQYF
NA,TRBJ2-3,NA,TRBV5-6,TGTGCCAGCAGCTGGGCGCGAACAGATACGCAGTATTTT,CASSWARTDTQYF
TRBD1,TRBJ1-2,NA,TRBV2,TGTGCCAGCAGGCGACAGGGCTGGGGCTACACCTTC,CASRRQGWGYTF
NA,TRBJ2-5,NA,TRBV7-3,TGTGCCAGCAGCTTAACCCCGGCCCAGGGGGAGACCCAGTACTTC,CASSLTPAQGETQYF
NA,TRBJ1-2,NA,TRBV15,TGTGCCACCAGCAGAGATCGGCAGGGGTGGTATAATAACTATGGCTACACCTTC,CATSRDRQGWYNNYGYTF